Sequencing of this TCR beta chain was carried out in a study of T cell clonality in common variable immunodeficiency. Points from the study as a whole: CVID subjects had higher TCRbeta clonality than healthy controls, most marked in about a third. Compared with controls, CVID subjects had fewer shared TCRbeta clones.

This clone has a count of ten or more. The antigen remains undetermined. The observed sequence ends 3 residues before the CDR3 terminus, with the missing tail filled in from the germline J gene. The table came from immunoSEQ multiplex PCR; TCRdb's copy has only in-frame clones and leaves some out. Listed for the sample are roughly 52,000 clones, none seen a single time. V lost 4 bases, J lost 4 bases, and 9 bases stayed unmatched. The CDR3 has 17 residues. Germline loops: CDR1 SGHTA, CDR2 FQGTGA. Heparinized whole blood, about 4.5 to 8.5 ml, came from each donor. Material for sequencing was peripheral blood mononuclear cells. The genes are TRBV7-3 and TRBJ2-1; 11 nucleotides agree with TRBD1. The origin of this receptor is a person between 18 and 70 years old in good health. The CDR3 reads CASSSRPDRGRYNEQFF. The CDR3 DNA, read in part, is TGTGCCAGCAGCTCCAGACCGGACAGGGGGCGATACAATGAG.